This TCR beta chain was sequenced in a study of T cell responses to AZD1222 COVID-19 vaccine. The ends lost 2 bases at V and 4 bases at J; junction bases unmatched: 6. Germline V gives CDR1 SGDLS, CDR2 YYNGEE. This CDR3 region has 16 residues. Profiled with immunoSEQ multiplex PCR; TCRdb holds only in-frame clones, not every one. The data contain roughly 120,000 clones, around 94% of them singletons. The sequences come from peripheral blood, collected on day 0 of AZD1222 vaccination. The source is an adult in good health. The chain joins TRBV9 to TRBJ2-2, with 9 bases that match TRBD2. CDR3 in amino acids: CASSVVAGASTGELFF. The CDR3 nucleotides read TGTGCCAGCAGCGTGGTAGCGGGAGCAAGCACCGGGGAGCTGTTTTTT.